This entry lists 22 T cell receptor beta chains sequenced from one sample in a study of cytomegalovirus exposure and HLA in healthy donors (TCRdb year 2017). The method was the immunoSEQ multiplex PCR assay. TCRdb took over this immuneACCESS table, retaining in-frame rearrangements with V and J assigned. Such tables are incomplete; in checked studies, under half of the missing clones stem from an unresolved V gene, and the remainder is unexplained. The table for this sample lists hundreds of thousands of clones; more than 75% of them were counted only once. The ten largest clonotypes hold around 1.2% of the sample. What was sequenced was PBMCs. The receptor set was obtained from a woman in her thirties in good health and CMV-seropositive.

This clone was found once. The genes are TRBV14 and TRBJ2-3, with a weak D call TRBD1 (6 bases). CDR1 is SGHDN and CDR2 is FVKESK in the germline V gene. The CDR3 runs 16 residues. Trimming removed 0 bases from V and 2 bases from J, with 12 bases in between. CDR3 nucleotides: TGTGCCAGCAGCCAAGATGTAGGGGGATTCACAGATACGCAGTATTTT. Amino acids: CASSQDVGGFTDTQYF.

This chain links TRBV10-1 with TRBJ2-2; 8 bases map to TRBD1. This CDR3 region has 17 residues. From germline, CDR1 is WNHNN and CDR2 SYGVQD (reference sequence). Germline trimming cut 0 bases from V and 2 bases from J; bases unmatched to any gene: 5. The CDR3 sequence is CASSESRTGFNTGELFF. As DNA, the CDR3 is TGCGCCAGCAGTGAGTCCCGGACAGGGTTTAACACCGGGGAGCTGTTTTTT.

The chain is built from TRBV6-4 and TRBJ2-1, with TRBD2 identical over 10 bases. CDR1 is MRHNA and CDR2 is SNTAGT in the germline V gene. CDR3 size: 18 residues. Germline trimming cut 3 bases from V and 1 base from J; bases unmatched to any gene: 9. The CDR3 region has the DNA TGTGCCAGCAGTGAAATAGCGGGGGGCCGAGGGTCCTACAATGAGCAGTTCTTC. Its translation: CASSEIAGGRGSYNEQFF.

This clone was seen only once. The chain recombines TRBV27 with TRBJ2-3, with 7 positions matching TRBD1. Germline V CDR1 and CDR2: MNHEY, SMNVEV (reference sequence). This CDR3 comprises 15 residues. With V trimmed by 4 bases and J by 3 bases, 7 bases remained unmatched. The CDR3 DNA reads TGTGCCAGCAGTTCAACAGGGGTATTAACAGATACGCAGTATTTT. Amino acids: CASSSTGVLTDTQYF.

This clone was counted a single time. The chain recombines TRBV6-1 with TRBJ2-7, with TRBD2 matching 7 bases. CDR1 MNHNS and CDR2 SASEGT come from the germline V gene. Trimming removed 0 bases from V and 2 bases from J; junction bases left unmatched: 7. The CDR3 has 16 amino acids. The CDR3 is CASSEAGEGITYEQYF. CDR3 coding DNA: TGTGCCAGCAGTGAAGCGGGGGAGGGGATTACCTACGAGCAGTACTTC.

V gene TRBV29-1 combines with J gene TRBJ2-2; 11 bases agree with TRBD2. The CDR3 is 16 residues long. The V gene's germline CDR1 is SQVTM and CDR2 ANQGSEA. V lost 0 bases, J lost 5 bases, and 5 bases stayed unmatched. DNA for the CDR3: TGCAGCGTTGAAGATCCACTAGCGGGAGTTACCGGGGAGCTGTTTTTT. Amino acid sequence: CSVEDPLAGVTGELFF.

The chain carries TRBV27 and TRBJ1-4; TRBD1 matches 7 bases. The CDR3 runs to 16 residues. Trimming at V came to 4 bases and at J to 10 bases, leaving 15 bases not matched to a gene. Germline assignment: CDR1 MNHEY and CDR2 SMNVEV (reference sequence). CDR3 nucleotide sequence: TGTGCCAGCAGTTCGATAAAAGGGGGCGCGGTCGGAAAACTGTTTTTT. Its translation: CASSSIKGGAVGKLFF.

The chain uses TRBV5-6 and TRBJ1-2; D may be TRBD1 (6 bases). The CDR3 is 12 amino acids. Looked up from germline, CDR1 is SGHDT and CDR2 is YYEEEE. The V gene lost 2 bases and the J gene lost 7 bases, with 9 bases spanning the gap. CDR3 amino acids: CASSFLQGGYTF. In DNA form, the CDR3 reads TGTGCCAGCAGCTTTCTACAGGGTGGCTACACCTTC.

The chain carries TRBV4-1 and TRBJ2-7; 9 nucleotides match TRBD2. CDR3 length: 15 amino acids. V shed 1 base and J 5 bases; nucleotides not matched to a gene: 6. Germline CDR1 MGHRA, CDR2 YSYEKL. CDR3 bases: TGCGCCAGCAGCCAAGGAGCGGGAGGATTCGACGAGCAGTACTTC. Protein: CASSQGAGGFDEQYF.

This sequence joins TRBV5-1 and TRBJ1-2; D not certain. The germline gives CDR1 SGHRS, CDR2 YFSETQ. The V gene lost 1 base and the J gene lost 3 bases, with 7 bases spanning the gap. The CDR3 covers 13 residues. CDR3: CASSLNYYYGYTF. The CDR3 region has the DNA TGCGCCAGCAGCTTGAATTACTACTATGGCTACACCTTC.

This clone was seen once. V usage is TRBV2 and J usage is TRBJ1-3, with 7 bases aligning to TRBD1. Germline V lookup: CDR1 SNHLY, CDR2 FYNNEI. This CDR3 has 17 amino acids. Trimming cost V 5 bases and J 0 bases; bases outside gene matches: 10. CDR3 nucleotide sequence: TGTGCCAGCAGTCACGATCCGGGACAGCTCTCTGGAAACACCATATATTTT. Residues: CASSHDPGQLSGNTIYF.

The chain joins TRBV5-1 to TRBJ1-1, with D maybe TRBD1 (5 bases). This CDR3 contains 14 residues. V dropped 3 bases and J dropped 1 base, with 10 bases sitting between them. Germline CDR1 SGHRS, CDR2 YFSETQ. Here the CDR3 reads CASSSAQGNTEAFF. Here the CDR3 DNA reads TGCGCCAGCAGCTCGGCTCAGGGGAACACTGAAGCTTTCTTT.

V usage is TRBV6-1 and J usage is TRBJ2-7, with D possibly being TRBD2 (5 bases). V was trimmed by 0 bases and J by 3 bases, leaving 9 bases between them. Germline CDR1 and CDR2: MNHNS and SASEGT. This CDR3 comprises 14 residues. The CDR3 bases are TGTGCCAGCAGTGAAGCGGGAGATCGCTACGAGCAGTACTTC. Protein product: CASSEAGDRYEQYF.

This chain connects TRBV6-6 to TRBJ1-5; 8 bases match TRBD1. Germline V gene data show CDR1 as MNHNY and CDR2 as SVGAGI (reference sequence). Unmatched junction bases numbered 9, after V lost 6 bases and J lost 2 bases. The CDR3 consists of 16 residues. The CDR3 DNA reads TGTGCCAGCAGCCCACAGGGGGTGGTTGGCAATCAGCCCCAGCATTTT. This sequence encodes CASSPQGVVGNQPQHF.

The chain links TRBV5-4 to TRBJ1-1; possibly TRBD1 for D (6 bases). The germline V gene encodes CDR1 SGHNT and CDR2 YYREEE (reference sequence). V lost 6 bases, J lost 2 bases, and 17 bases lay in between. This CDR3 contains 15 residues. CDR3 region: CASTQGMRGNTEAFF. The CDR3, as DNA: TGTGCCAGCACCCAGGGGATGAGGGGAAACACTGAAGCTTTCTTT.

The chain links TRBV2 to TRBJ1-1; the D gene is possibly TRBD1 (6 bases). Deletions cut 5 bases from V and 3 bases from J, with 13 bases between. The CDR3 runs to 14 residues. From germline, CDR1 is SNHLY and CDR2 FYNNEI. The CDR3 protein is CASSYRERDTEAFF. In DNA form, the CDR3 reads TGTGCCAGCAGTTACAGGGAACGAGACACTGAAGCTTTCTTT.

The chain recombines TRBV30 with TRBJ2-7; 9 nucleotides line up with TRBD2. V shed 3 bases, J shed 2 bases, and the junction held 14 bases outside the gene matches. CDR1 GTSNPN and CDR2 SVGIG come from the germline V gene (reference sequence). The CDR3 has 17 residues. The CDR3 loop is CAWSQRGGLARTYEQYF. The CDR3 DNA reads TGTGCCTGGAGCCAAAGGGGAGGACTAGCGAGAACCTACGAGCAGTACTTC. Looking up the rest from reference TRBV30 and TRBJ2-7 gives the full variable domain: SQTIHQWPATLVQPVGSPLSLECTVEGTSNPNLYWYRQAAGRGLQLLFYSVGIGQISSEVPQNLSASRPQDRQFILSSKKLLLSDSGFYLCAWSQRGGLARTYEQYFGPGTRLTVT.

DNA of the CDR3: TGTGCCAGCAGTGGGGATACAGGGGCCTACACTGAAGCTTTCTTT. It is translated as CASSGDTGAYTEAFF. The chain couples TRBV2 to TRBJ1-1, with TRBD1 identical over 7 bases. The CDR3 totals 15 residues. The junction had 8 bases not matched to a gene; V was cut back by 4 bases and J by 3 bases. Germline assignment: CDR1 SNHLY and CDR2 FYNNEI.

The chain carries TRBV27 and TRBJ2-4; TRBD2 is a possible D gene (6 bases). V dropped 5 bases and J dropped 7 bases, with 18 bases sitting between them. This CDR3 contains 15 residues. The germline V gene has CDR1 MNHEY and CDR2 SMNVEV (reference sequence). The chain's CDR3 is CASSLGPSGSNIQYF. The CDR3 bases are TGTGCCAGCAGTCTTGGCCCCAGCGGGTCCAACATTCAGTACTTC.

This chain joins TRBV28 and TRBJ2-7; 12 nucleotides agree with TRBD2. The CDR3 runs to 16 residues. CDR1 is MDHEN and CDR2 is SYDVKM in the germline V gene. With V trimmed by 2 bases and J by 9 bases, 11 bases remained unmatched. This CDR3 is CASSLLAGGPSLMQYF. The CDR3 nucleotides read TGTGCCAGCAGTTTACTAGCGGGAGGGCCTAGTCTCATGCAGTACTTC.

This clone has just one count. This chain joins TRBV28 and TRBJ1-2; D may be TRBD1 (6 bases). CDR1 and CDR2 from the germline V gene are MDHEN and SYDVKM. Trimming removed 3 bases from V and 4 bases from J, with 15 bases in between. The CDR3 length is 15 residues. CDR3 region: CASSFQGTPLYGYTF. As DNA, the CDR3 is TGTGCCAGCAGTTTTCAGGGGACCCCGCTCTATGGCTACACCTTC.

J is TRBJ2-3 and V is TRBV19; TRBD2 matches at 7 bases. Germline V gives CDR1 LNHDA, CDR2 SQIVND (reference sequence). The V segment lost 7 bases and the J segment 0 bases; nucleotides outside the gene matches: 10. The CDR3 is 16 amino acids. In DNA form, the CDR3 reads TGTGCCAGTATGGCGGGAGCGAGCGGGAGCACAGATACGCAGTATTTT. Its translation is CASMAGASGSTDTQYF. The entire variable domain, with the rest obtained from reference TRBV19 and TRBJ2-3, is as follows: DGGITQSPKYLFRKEGQNVTLSCEQNLNHDAMYWYRQDPGQGLRLIYYSQIVNDFQKGDIAEGYSVSREKKESFPLTVTSAQKNPTAFYLCASMAGASGSTDTQYFGPGTRLTVL.